This TCR beta chain appears in the sequencing data of a study of beta chain features in type 1 diabetes. About this clone itself: Its antigen is unidentified. Other DNA sequences within the sample encode an identical CDR3.

Looked up from germline, CDR1 is SEHNR and CDR2 is FQNEAQ (reference sequence). Losses at the gene ends were 3 bases for V and 2 bases for J; bases not matched to a gene: 2. This CDR3 is 14 amino acids long. The study, taken as a whole, reports: All four CD4+ subsets of Type 1 diabetes patients contained TCRB CDR3s that were moderately but significantly shorter.

The investigators reverse transcribed all of the isolated RNA, so they sequenced expressed TCRB transcripts. Profiled with immunoSEQ multiplex PCR; TCRdb holds only in-frame clones, not every one. Found here are more than 250,000 clones, over 20% of them singletons; the top ten hold approximately 0.029%. This receptor was identified in a woman in her thirties or forties with type 1 diabetes. The sample taken for sequencing was naive CD4+ T cells from blood. The chain couples TRBV7-9 to TRBJ1-2, with 8 bases identical to TRBD1. The CDR3 nucleotides read TGTGCCAGCAGCTTTGGACAGGGCAACTATGGCTACACCTTC. This translates into CASSFGQGNYGYTF.